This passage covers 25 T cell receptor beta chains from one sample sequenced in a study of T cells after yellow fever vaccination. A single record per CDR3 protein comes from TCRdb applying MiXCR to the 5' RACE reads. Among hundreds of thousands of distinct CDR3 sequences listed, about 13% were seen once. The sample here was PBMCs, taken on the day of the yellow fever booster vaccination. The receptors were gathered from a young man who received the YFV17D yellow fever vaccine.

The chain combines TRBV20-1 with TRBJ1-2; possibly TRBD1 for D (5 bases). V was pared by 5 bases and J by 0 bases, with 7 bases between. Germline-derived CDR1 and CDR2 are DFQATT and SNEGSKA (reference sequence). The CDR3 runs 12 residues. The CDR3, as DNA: TGCAGTGCTGGGGCCGCTAACTATGGCTACACCTTC. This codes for CSAGAANYGYTF.

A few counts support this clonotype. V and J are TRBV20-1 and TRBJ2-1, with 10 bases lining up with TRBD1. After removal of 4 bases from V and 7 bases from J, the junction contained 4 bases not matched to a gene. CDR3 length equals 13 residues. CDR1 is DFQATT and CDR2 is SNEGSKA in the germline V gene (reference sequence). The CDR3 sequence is CSATGQGWNEQFF. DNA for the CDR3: TGCAGTGCTACGGGACAGGGGTGGAATGAGCAGTTCTTC.

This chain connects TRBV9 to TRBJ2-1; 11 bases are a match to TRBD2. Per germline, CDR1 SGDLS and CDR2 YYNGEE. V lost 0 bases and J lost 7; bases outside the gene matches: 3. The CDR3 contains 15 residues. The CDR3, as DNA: TGTGCCAGCAGCGTAGGGATAGCGGGAGGGAATGAGCAGTTCTTC. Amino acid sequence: CASSVGIAGGNEQFF.

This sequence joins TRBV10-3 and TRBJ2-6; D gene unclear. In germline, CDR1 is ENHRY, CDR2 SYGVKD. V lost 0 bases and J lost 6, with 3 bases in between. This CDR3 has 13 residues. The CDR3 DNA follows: TGTGCCATCAGTGAGTCGACGGCCAACGTCCTGACTTTC. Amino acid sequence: CAISESTANVLTF.

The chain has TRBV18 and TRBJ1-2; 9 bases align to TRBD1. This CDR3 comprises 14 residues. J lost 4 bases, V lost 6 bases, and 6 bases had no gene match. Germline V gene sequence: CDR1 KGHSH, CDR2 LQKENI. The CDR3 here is CASSSGQGFYGYTF. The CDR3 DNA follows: TGTGCCAGCTCGTCGGGACAGGGCTTCTATGGCTACACCTTC.

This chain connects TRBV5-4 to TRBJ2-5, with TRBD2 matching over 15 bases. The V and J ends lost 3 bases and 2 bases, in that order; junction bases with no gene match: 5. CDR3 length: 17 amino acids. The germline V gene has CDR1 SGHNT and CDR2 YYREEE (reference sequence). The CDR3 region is CASSSGTSGRQQETQYF. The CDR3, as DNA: TGTGCCAGCAGCTCCGGGACTAGCGGGAGGCAACAAGAGACCCAGTACTTC.

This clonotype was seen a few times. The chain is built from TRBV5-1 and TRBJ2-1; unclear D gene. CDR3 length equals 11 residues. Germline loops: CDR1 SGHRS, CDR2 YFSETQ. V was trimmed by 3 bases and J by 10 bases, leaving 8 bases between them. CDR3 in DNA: TGCGCCAGCAGCTCTCAATACGAGCAGTTCTTC. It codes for CASSSQYEQFF.

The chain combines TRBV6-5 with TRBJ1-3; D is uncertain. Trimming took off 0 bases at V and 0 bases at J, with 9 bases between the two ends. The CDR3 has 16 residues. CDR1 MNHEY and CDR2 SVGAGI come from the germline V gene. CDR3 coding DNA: TGTGCCAGCAGTTACTCGACTCCGTACTCTGGAAACACCATATATTTT. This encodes CASSYSTPYSGNTIYF.

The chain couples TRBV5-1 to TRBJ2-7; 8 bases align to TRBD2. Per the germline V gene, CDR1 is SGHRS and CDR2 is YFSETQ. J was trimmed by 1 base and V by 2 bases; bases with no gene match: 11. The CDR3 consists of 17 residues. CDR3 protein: CASSFPGEAGGSYEQYF. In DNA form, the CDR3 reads TGCGCCAGCAGCTTCCCCGGGGAGGCGGGAGGATCCTACGAGCAGTACTTC.

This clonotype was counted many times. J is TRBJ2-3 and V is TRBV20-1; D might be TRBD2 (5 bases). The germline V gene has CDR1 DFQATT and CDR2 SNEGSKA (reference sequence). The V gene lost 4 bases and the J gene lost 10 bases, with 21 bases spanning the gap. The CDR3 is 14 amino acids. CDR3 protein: CSATPYRDNKAQYF. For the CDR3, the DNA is TGCAGTGCTACCCCTTACCGGGATAATAAGGCGCAGTATTTT.

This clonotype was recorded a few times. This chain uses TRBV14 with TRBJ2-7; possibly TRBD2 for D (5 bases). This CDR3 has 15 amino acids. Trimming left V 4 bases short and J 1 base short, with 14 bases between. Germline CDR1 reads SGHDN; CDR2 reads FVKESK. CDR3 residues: CASSPTTEVSYEQYF. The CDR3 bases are TGTGCCAGCAGCCCCACCACGGAGGTTTCCTACGAGCAGTACTTC.

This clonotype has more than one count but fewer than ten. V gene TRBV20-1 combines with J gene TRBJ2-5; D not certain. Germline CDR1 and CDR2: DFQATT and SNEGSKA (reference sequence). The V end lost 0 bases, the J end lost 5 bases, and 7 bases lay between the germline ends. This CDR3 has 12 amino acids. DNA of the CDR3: TGCAGTGCTAGAGAAACTGGTGAGACCCAGTACTTC. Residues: CSARETGETQYF.

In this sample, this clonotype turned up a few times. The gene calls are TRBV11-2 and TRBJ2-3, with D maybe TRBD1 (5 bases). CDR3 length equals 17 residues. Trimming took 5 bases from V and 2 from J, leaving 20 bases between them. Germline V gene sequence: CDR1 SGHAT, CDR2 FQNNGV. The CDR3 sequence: CASSLRSGRVFTDTQYF. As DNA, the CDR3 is TGTGCCAGCAGCCTGAGGTCCGGCAGGGTGTTCACAGATACGCAGTATTTT.

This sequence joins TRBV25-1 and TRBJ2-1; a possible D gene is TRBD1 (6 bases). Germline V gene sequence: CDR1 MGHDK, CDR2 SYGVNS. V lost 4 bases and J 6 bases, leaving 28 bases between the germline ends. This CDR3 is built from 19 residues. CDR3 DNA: TGTGCCAGCAGTGCCTCTTTAGCTCTGGCACAGGGATTATTCAATGAGCAGTTCTTC. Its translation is CASSASLALAQGLFNEQFF. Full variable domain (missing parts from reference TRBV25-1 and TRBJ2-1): EADIYQTPRYLVIGTGKKITLECSQTMGHDKMYWYQQDPGMELHLIHYSYGVNSTEKGDLSSESTVSRIRTEHFPLTLESARPSHTSQYLCASSASLALAQGLFNEQFFGPGTRLTVL.

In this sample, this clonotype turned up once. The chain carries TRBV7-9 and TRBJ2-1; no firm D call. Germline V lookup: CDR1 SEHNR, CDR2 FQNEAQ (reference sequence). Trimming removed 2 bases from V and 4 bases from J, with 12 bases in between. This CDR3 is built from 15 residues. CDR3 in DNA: TGTGCCAGCAGCTTAATTATATCCGGTTACAATGAGCAGTTCTTC. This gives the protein CASSLIISGYNEQFF.

The CDR3 sequence is CSVEDYHYGYTF. The CDR3 nucleotides read TGCAGCGTTGAAGATTACCACTATGGCTACACCTTC. This chain links TRBV29-1 with TRBJ1-2; D call uncertain. This CDR3 has 12 residues. The V gene's germline CDR1 is SQVTM and CDR2 ANQGSEA. V was pared by 0 bases and J by 3 bases, with 5 bases between.

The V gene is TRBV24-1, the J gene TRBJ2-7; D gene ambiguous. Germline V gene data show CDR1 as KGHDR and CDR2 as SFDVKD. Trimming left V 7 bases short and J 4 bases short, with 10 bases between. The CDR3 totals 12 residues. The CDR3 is CATRKGSYEQYF. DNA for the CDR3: TGTGCCACCAGAAAAGGCTCTTACGAGCAGTACTTC.

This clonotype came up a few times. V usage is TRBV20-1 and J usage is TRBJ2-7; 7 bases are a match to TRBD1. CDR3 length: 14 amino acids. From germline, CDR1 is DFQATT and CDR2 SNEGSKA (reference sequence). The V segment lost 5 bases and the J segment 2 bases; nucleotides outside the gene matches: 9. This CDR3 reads CSAGPGQSTYEQYF. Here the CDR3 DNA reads TGCAGTGCTGGTCCGGGACAGTCGACCTACGAGCAGTACTTC.

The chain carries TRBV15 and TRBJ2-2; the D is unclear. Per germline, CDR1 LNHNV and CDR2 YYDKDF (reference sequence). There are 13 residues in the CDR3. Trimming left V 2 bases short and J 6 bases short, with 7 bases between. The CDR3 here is CATSRPTAGELFF. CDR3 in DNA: TGTGCCACCAGCAGACCTACCGCCGGGGAGCTGTTTTTT.

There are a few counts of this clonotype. CDR3 DNA: TGTGCCAGCAGGCCGGAGCTCACAGATACGCAGTATTTT. Amino acids: CASRPELTDTQYF. The V gene is TRBV5-5, the J gene TRBJ2-3; D gene uncertain. V was cut by 5 bases and J by 2 bases, with 9 bases left in between. This CDR3 region has 13 residues. CDR1 is SGHKS, CDR2 YYEKEE, per germline (reference sequence).

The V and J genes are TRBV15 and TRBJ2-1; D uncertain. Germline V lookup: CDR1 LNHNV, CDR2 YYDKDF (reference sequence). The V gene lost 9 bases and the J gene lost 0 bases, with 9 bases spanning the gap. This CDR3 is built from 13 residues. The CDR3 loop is CATSPASYNEQFF. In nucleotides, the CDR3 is TGTGCCACATCGCCTGCCTCCTACAATGAGCAGTTCTTC.

DNA of the CDR3: TGCGCCAGCAGCTCGGATGGGGGGAGCTATGGCTACACCTTC. Protein: CASSSDGGSYGYTF. The chain employs TRBV5-1 and TRBJ1-2; the D gene is possibly TRBD1 (5 bases). Germline CDR1 SGHRS, CDR2 YFSETQ. V lost 3 bases, J lost 4 bases, and 13 bases lay in between. The CDR3 extends over 14 amino acids.

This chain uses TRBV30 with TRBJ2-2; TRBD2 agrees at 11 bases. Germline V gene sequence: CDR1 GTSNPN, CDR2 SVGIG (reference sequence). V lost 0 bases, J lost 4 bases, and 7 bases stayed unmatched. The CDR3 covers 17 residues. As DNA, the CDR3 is TGTGCCTGGAGTGTACCTACTAGCGGGAGCGCCACCGGGGAGCTGTTTTTT. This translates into CAWSVPTSGSATGELFF. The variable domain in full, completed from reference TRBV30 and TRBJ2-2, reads SQTIHQWPATLVQPVGSPLSLECTVEGTSNPNLYWYRQAAGRGLQLLFYSVGIGQISSEVPQNLSASRPQDRQFILSSKKLLLSDSGFYLCAWSVPTSGSATGELFFGEGSRLTVL.

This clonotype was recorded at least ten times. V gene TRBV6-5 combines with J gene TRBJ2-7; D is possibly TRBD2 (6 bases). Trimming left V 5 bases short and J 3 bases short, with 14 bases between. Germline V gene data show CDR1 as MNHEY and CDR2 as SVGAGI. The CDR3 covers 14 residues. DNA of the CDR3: TGTGCCAGCAGTCCGGGAGATTCTAACTACGAGCAGTACTTC. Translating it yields CASSPGDSNYEQYF.

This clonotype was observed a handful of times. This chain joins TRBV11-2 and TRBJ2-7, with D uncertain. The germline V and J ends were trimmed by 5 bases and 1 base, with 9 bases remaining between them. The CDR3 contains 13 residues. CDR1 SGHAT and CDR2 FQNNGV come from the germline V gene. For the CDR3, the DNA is TGTGCCAGCAGCATGGGCTTTTCCTACGAGCAGTACTTC. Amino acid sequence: CASSMGFSYEQYF.